This TCR beta chain was recorded in a study of control samples from healthy donors and cancer patients. Remarks on this clone: Other DNA sequences of this sample code for an identical CDR3.

V dropped 0 bases and J dropped 3 bases, with 7 bases sitting between them. The germline gives CDR1 SGHRS, CDR2 YFSETQ. The CDR3 is made up of 14 amino acids. TCRdb keeps only in-frame clones here, not all; method: immunoSEQ multiplex PCR. The repertoire has about 130,000 clones, about 90% of them found once; the top ten carry 2.1%. Material for sequencing was blood. The chain carries TRBV5-1 and TRBJ2-1; weak D call: TRBD2 (5 bases). The origin of this receptor is a woman aged 45-65 years in good health. The CDR3 sequence is CASSLDAGYNEQFF. CDR3 nucleotide sequence: TGCGCCAGCAGCTTGGACGCGGGCTACAATGAGCAGTTCTTC.